The present T cell receptor beta chain was sequenced within a study of cytomegalovirus exposure and HLA in healthy donors. Study-level findings and limits: While the bulk of TCR sequences proved rare, some public TCRs turned up in many donors. As was reported, the classifier diagnosed cytomegalovirus status with high specificity and sensitivity. The investigators catalogued 150 to 200 TCR beta chains as cytomegalovirus-associated. Researchers had no immune exposure information except CMV serostatus available.

This clone was seen only once. The antigen is unknown. The ends lost 6 bases at V and 5 bases at J; junction bases unmatched: 10. The CDR3 sequence is 15 residues long. Germline values: CDR1 KGHSH, CDR2 LQKENI. This PCR relied on a set of 60 Vbeta primers and 13 Jbeta primers. Using immunoSEQ multiplex PCR, the repertoire was profiled, and TCRdb retains in-frame clones only, with some absent. The sample shows about 94,000 clones, about three quarters of them seen only once. The source material was PBMCs. The rearrangement uses TRBV18 and TRBJ1-5; 7 bases match TRBD1. This clonotype was sampled from a man aged 40-49 years in good health and CMV-seropositive. The CDR3 protein is CASSPNTGVDQPQHF. CDR3 nucleotides: TGTGCCAGCTCGCCAAACACAGGGGTGGATCAGCCCCAGCATTTT.